This TCR beta chain was obtained from a study of response to subunit inactivated influenza vaccine (dated by TCRdb to 2016 to 2018). Study-level background: To follow how T cells responded to a trivalent subunit inactivated influenza vaccine, the researchers relied on deep quantitative profiling of the T cell receptor repertoire.

A note on this clonotype: There is no known antigen for this receptor. No per-base quality is available; no much larger clone lies one base away.

The paper's findings and limits, for the study overall: It was suggested by the authors that each seasonal influenza vaccination may recruit only a limited number of new T cells.

Libraries were constructed by RT-PCR. The sequencing machine was an Illumina HiSeq 2500. TCRdb reworked the public reads: Q25 trimming with fastp, MiXCR clone assembly, productive beta chains retained. CDR3 protein duplicates are merged, each entry listing the most common genes and DNA. The sample data list around 320,000 distinct CDR3 sequences, and approximately 20% of these were observed just once. The leading ten clones occupy 10% of the sample. V drops 0 bases and J drops 4 bases, leaving 8 bases in between. The CDR3 runs 14 amino acids, cysteine and phenylalanine included. Here the CDR3 DNA is all that survives: 42 bases in frame from base 1. The germline V gene (reference sequence) provides CDR1 SGHNT and CDR2 YYREEE.

The chain is assembled from TRBV5-4 and TRBJ2-4; no D gene can be assigned with confidence. The TCR sequence derives from a man between 50 and 75 years old who received an inactivated influenza vaccine. Donor details come from another sample of the same person, matched by shared clones. The material was PBMCs from blood, obtained roughly 20 months after vaccination. In nucleotide form, the sequence is TGTGCCAGCAGCTTGGAGGCCCAAAAAAACATTCAGTACTTC. Its coded protein is CASSLEAQKNIQYF.